The 32 T cell receptor beta chains listed next were all sequenced from one sample in a study of cytomegalovirus exposure and HLA in healthy donors. The PCR made use of 60 Vbeta and 13 Jbeta primers. Sequencing used immunoSEQ multiplex PCR; TCRdb keeps in-frame clones, though not all of them. The profile shows approximately 260,000 clones, roughly 91% of them singletons. The sample consisted of PBMCs. Receptors originate from a girl under 10 years old in good health and CMV-seronegative.

The V gene is TRBV25-1, the J gene TRBJ1-2, with TRBD1 matching 7 bases. Germline CDR1 reads MGHDK; CDR2 reads SYGVNS. The CDR3 runs to 13 residues. V shed 4 bases, J shed 1 base, and the junction held 0 bases outside the gene matches. The CDR3 sequence: CASSGQGNYGYTF. The CDR3 DNA reads as TGTGCCAGCAGTGGACAGGGTAACTATGGCTACACCTTC.

The chain has TRBV6-4 and TRBJ2-3; 12 bases line up with TRBD2. The CDR3 covers 18 residues. V dropped 5 bases and J dropped 3; count of bases not matched to a gene: 12. In germline, CDR1 is MRHNA, CDR2 SNTAGT. This chain's CDR3 is CASSPLAGGPLMTDTQYF. The CDR3 nucleotides read TGTGCCAGCAGTCCTCTAGCGGGAGGGCCTTTGATGACAGATACGCAGTATTTT.

The chain carries TRBV7-3 and TRBJ2-5; 9 nucleotides line up with TRBD2. The junction had 8 bases not matched to a gene; V was cut back by 5 bases and J by 1 base. Germline loops: CDR1 SGHTA, CDR2 FQGTGA. The CDR3 consists of 16 residues. CDR3 amino acids: CASSQRGGGVQETQYF. In DNA, the CDR3 is TGTGCCAGCAGCCAACGAGGCGGGGGGGTCCAAGAGACCCAGTACTTC.

V usage is TRBV5-8 and J usage is TRBJ1-1, with 7 nucleotides matching TRBD1. The J segment lost 0 bases and the V segment lost 0 bases, leaving 17 bases of the junction unmatched. The CDR3 totals 20 residues. The germline CDR1 and CDR2 sequences are SGHTS and YDEGEE. CDR3 bases: TGTGCCAGCAGCTTGGGACAGGGAGTGAAAAAATCGGGGATGAACACTGAAGCTTTCTTT. Translated: CASSLGQGVKKSGMNTEAFF.

This chain connects TRBV30 to TRBJ1-1; D is ambiguous. CDR1 and CDR2 (germline): GTSNPN, SVGIG (reference sequence). CDR3 length equals 12 residues. Trimming left V 4 bases short and J 1 base short, with 7 bases between. CDR3 in amino acids: CAWIPGNTEAFF. CDR3 DNA sequence: TGTGCCTGGATTCCAGGGAACACTGAAGCTTTCTTT.

This clone appeared a single time. The V call is TRBV5-1, the J call TRBJ2-6, with D uncertain. Germline assignment: CDR1 SGHRS and CDR2 YFSETQ. V lost 1 base, J lost 0 bases, and 5 bases lay in between. The CDR3 loop spans 15 amino acids. The CDR3 DNA reads as TGCGCCAGCAGCTTGACGGTCTCTGGGGCCAACGTCCTGACTTTC. This encodes CASSLTVSGANVLTF.

The chain joins TRBV5-1 to TRBJ2-3; no clear D. This CDR3 has 13 residues. Per the germline V gene, CDR1 is SGHRS and CDR2 is YFSETQ. Trimming took 0 bases from V and 2 from J, leaving 4 bases between them. Here the CDR3 reads CASSLATTDTQYF. The CDR3, as DNA: TGCGCCAGCAGCTTGGCTACCACAGATACGCAGTATTTT.

The chain is built from TRBV18 and TRBJ2-2, with 7 bases lining up with TRBD1. Germline trimming cut 4 bases from V and 4 bases from J; bases unmatched to any gene: 9. CDR3 size: 16 residues. Germline CDR1 is KGHSH and CDR2 is LQKENI. CDR3 bases: TGTGCCAGCTCACGAGGAGAGGGGGCTGCCACCGGGGAGCTGTTTTTT. Translation gives CASSRGEGAATGELFF.

The V and J genes are TRBV11-2 and TRBJ1-2; D is ambiguous. Germline V gene sequence: CDR1 SGHAT, CDR2 FQNNGV. CDR3 length: 13 amino acids. Trimming shortened V by 7 bases and J by 4 bases, and 13 bases separated the two germline ends. For the CDR3, the DNA is TGTGCCAGCAACCCGTCGGGTAGCTATGGCTACACCTTC. This translates into CASNPSGSYGYTF. Together with reference TRBV11-2 and TRBJ1-2, the CDR3 gives the full variable domain: EAGVAQSPRYKIIEKRQSVAFWCNPISGHATLYWYQQILGQGPKLLIQFQNNGVVDDSQLPKDRFSAERLKGVDSTLKIQPAKLEDSAVYLCASNPSGSYGYTFGSGTRLTVV.

The chain links TRBV5-5 to TRBJ2-7, with 9 bases aligning to TRBD2. The CDR3 extends over 15 amino acids. The germline V gene encodes CDR1 SGHKS and CDR2 YYEKEE (reference sequence). With 3 bases clipped from V and 2 bases from J, the junction kept 6 bases outside the gene matches. CDR3 in amino acids: CASSSRLAETYEQYF. CDR3 bases: TGTGCCAGCAGCTCCAGACTAGCGGAGACCTACGAGCAGTACTTC.

V is TRBV5-4 and J is TRBJ1-2, with a tentative D call TRBD1 (5 bases). This CDR3 comprises 15 residues. Germline V CDR1 and CDR2: SGHNT, YYREEE (reference sequence). V was trimmed by 1 base and J by 1 base, leaving 11 bases between them. Here the CDR3 DNA reads TGTGCCAGCAGCTTGAAACTGACAGATAACTATGGCTACACCTTC. This codes for CASSLKLTDNYGYTF.

V gene TRBV13 combines with J gene TRBJ1-6; the match to TRBD1 covers 7 bases. The CDR3 is 14 amino acids. Germline CDR1 PRHDT, CDR2 FYEKMQ (reference sequence). With V trimmed by 5 bases and J by 8 bases, 6 bases remained unmatched. In nucleotides, the CDR3 is TGTGCCAGCAGCGAAGGGGGCTTTGATTCACCCCTCCACTTT. Translated: CASSEGGFDSPLHF.

About this clone: Distinct nucleotide sequences in the sample also encode this CDR3. The chain carries TRBV5-6 and TRBJ2-5; 9 bases fit TRBD2. The CDR3 is 15 amino acids. Trimming at V came to 2 bases and at J to 2 bases, leaving 4 bases not matched to a gene. Looked up from germline, CDR1 is SGHDT and CDR2 is YYEEEE. Here the CDR3 DNA reads TGTGCCAGCAGCTTTGGGCTAGCGGGGCAAGAGACCCAGTACTTC. Translated: CASSFGLAGQETQYF.

In its sample, this clone was seen a few times. The sample holds other DNA sequences that translate to the same CDR3. This chain joins TRBV5-1 and TRBJ2-7, with TRBD1 matching over 9 bases. Germline CDR1 and CDR2: SGHRS and YFSETQ. The V and J ends lost 0 bases and 3 bases, in that order; junction bases with no gene match: 1. The CDR3 has 14 residues. This chain's CDR3 is CASSLGQGVYEQYF. For the CDR3, the DNA is TGCGCCAGCAGCTTGGGACAGGGGGTCTACGAGCAGTACTTC.

DNA for the CDR3: TGTGCCAGTAGTGTCTCAGGGGCGTCCGGAAACACCATATATTTT. Its protein is CASSVSGASGNTIYF. The chain links TRBV19 to TRBJ1-3; perhaps TRBD1 as D (6 bases). The CDR3 sequence is 15 residues long. V was clipped by 5 bases and J by 4 bases, with 15 bases between them. Germline CDR1 and CDR2: LNHDA and SQIVND (reference sequence).

The chain has TRBV30 and TRBJ1-1, with unresolved D. Trimming removed 0 bases at V and 1 base at J, with 3 bases between. In germline, CDR1 is GTSNPN, CDR2 SVGIG (reference sequence). The CDR3 runs to 12 residues. CDR3 region: CAWSVRNTEAFF. CDR3 sequence (DNA): TGTGCCTGGAGTGTTAGGAACACTGAAGCTTTCTTT.

This CDR3 reads CASSFPRDTNGLHEQYF. The CDR3 DNA sequence: TGCGCCAGCAGCTTCCCCCGGGACACAAACGGCCTGCACGAGCAGTACTTC. V and J are TRBV5-1 and TRBJ2-7, with D tentatively TRBD1 (6 bases). This CDR3 is built from 17 residues. The V end lost 2 bases, the J end lost 5 bases, and 23 bases lay between the germline ends. Germline values: CDR1 SGHRS, CDR2 YFSETQ.

V gene TRBV11-1 combines with J gene TRBJ2-1; the D is unclear. V lost 1 base and J lost 4, with 8 bases in between. The CDR3 runs to 14 residues. CDR1 and CDR2 (germline): SGHAT, FQDESV (reference sequence). The CDR3 DNA is TGTGCCAGCAGCTTAGAATTTCTTTACAATGAGCAGTTCTTC. It encodes CASSLEFLYNEQFF.

In nucleotides, the CDR3 is TGTGCCAGCAGTTACAGGTTAGGGGCGTCTAATGAAAAACTGTTTTTT. It codes for CASSYRLGASNEKLFF. This chain links TRBV6-6 with TRBJ1-4, with a weak D call TRBD1 (5 bases). Between the trimmed V and J ends, which lost 2 bases and 3 bases, there was a span of 13 bases. Germline CDR1 is MNHNY and CDR2 is SVGAGI (reference sequence). The CDR3 extends over 16 amino acids.

This chain links TRBV12-2 with TRBJ2-1; no check of the table's D call, TRBD2, against the DNA was made. TRBV12-2 is shown as a pseudogene. The CDR3 is 22 residues long. This chain's CDR3 is CASRLEGWLAGGKSSSYNEQFF. In nucleotides, the CDR3 is TGTGCAAGTCGCTTAGAAGGCTGGCTAGCGGGGGGGAAAAGTAGCTCCTACAATGAGCAGTTCTTC.

This clone showed up just once. The chain is built from TRBV2 and TRBJ1-2, with 8 nucleotides matching TRBD1. In germline, CDR1 is SNHLY, CDR2 FYNNEI. This CDR3 is 13 amino acids long. The V segment lost 6 bases and the J segment 4 bases; nucleotides outside the gene matches: 4. The CDR3 DNA reads TGTGCCAGCAGCCTGACAGGGGTCTATGGCTACACCTTC. It encodes CASSLTGVYGYTF.

DNA of the CDR3: TGTGCCAGCAGCGCCGCGACTAGCGGGAGTGGGCGCACGGAGTTCTTC. Protein product: CASSAATSGSGRTEFF. This chain links TRBV9 with TRBJ2-1; 12 bases are shared with TRBD2. Germline V gives CDR1 SGDLS, CDR2 YYNGEE. After removal of 3 bases from V and 14 bases from J, the junction contained 15 bases not matched to a gene. The CDR3 is 16 residues long.

This clone was recorded only once. The chain uses TRBV11-1 and TRBJ1-1; possibly TRBD1 for D (5 bases). The V gene's germline CDR1 is SGHAT and CDR2 FQDESV (reference sequence). V lost 3 bases and J 4 bases, leaving 12 bases between the germline ends. The CDR3 consists of 14 residues. CDR3 region: CASSFQGGGTEAFF. CDR3 nucleotide sequence: TGTGCCAGCAGCTTTCAGGGTGGTGGCACTGAAGCTTTCTTT.

This chain connects TRBV4-2 to TRBJ2-5; a possible D gene is TRBD2 (6 bases). The J call may be wrong; the DNA end is better matched by TRBJ2-7. The CDR3 contains 14 residues. Germline lookup yields CDR1 LGHNA and CDR2 YNFKEQ. The CDR3 nucleotides are TGTGCCAGCAGCCAGGATAGCGGTTCCTACGAGCAGTACTTC. Translating gives CASSQDSGSYEQYF.

The chain is built from TRBV4-1 and TRBJ2-1, with TRBD2 matching over 7 bases. The germline gives CDR1 MGHRA, CDR2 YSYEKL. After removal of 4 bases from V and 9 bases from J, the junction contained 6 bases not matched to a gene. This CDR3 comprises 13 residues. The CDR3 protein is CASSRLAGVEQFF. As DNA, the CDR3 is TGCGCCAGCAGCCGATTAGCGGGCGTTGAGCAGTTCTTC.

This sequence joins TRBV7-2 and TRBJ1-4; D remains ambiguous. The CDR3 spans 15 residues. Trimming cost V 1 base and J 0 bases, with 6 bases left between them. Per germline, CDR1 SGHTA and CDR2 FQGNSA. CDR3 coding DNA: TGTGCCAGCAGCTTAGACGGGACAACTAATGAAAAACTGTTTTTT. Translating it yields CASSLDGTTNEKLFF.

The gene calls are TRBV28 and TRBJ2-3, with 9 bases lining up with TRBD1. Germline CDR1 MDHEN, CDR2 SYDVKM. After removal of 2 bases from V and 5 bases from J, the junction contained 5 bases not matched to a gene. This CDR3 has 15 amino acids. The CDR3 sequence: CASSLEGQGKDTQYF. The CDR3 nucleotides are TGTGCCAGCAGTTTAGAGGGACAGGGTAAAGATACGCAGTATTTT.

This CDR3 is CASSQIGVSQPQHF. CDR3 DNA: TGTGCCAGCAGCCAGATCGGGGTAAGTCAGCCCCAGCATTTT. The chain recombines TRBV7-8 with TRBJ1-5, with D hard to call. Trimming removed 5 bases from V and 6 bases from J, with 14 bases in between. The germline V gene has CDR1 SGHVS and CDR2 FQNEAQ. The CDR3 sequence is 14 residues long.

The chain uses TRBV7-9 and TRBJ2-3; D is unclear. Germline V lookup: CDR1 SEHNR, CDR2 FQNEAQ (reference sequence). The CDR3 spans 13 residues. The germline V and J ends were trimmed by 5 bases and 4 bases, with 10 bases remaining between them. For the CDR3, the DNA is TGTGCCAGCAGCCCCGCCGGGTCAGATACGCAGTATTTT. Protein product: CASSPAGSDTQYF. Complete variable domain (other parts from reference TRBV7-9 and TRBJ2-3): DTGVSQNPRHKITKRGQNVTFRCDPISEHNRLYWYRQTLGQGPEFLTYFQNEAQLEKSRLLSDRFSAERPKGSFSTLEIQRTEQGDSAMYLCASSPAGSDTQYFGPGTRLTVL.

CDR3 amino acids: CASSTAGTNNEKLFF. The CDR3 nucleotides are TGTGCCAGCAGTACAGCCGGGACTAACAATGAAAAACTGTTTTTT. This chain links TRBV28 with TRBJ1-4, with a weak D call TRBD1 (5 bases). The V gene lost 5 bases and the J gene lost 5 bases, with 15 bases spanning the gap. The germline V gene encodes CDR1 MDHEN and CDR2 SYDVKM. CDR3 length: 15 residues.

V gene TRBV6-1 combines with J gene TRBJ1-1; no firm D call. Trimming cost V 10 bases and J 2 bases, with 14 bases left between them. The CDR3 spans 13 residues. Germline V gene lookup returns CDR1 MNHNS and CDR2 SASEGT. CDR3 bases: TGTGCCATCAGCGATTTGGGCAACACTGAAGCTTTCTTT. Residues: CAISDLGNTEAFF.

J is TRBJ2-5 and V is TRBV30; D might be TRBD2 (5 bases). Germline CDR1 is GTSNPN and CDR2 is SVGIG (reference sequence). The CDR3 has 14 amino acids. V lost 3 bases and J 5 bases, leaving 16 bases between the germline ends. CDR3 nucleotide sequence: TGTGCCTGGAGCCCCGGGGTGGGAGAGGAGACCCAGTACTTC. This sequence encodes CAWSPGVGEETQYF.